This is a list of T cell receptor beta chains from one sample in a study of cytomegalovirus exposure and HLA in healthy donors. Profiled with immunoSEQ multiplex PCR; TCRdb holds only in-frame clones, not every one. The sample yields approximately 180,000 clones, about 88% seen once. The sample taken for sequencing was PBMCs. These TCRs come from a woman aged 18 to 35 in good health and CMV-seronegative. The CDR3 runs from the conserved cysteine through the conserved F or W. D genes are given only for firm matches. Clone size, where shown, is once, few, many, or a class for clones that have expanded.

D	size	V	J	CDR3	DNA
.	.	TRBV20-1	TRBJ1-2	CSAINRYGYTF	TGCAGTGCTATCAACAGGTATGGCTACACCTTC
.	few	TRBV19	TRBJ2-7	CASGSPREQYF	TGTGCCAGCGGGTCCCCTCGGGAGCAGTACTTC
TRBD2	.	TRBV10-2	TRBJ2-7	CASSEGLAGYEQYF	TGCGCCAGCAGTGAAGGACTAGCGGGCTACGAGCAGTACTTC
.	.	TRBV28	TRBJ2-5	CASSLSRGPDWETQYF	TGTGCCAGCAGTTTATCGCGCGGCCCCGATTGGGAGACCCAGTACTTC
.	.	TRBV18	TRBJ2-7	CASSPASVPHEQYF	TGTGCCAGCTCACCGGCTAGCGTTCCCCACGAGCAGTACTTC
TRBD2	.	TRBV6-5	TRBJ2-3	CATRLGTSSDTQYF	TGTGCCACCCGTCTCGGGACTAGCTCAGATACGCAGTATTTT
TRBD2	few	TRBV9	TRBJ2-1	CASSPLTGTSGYNEQFF	TGTGCCAGCAGCCCCCTGACCGGGACTAGCGGCTACAATGAGCAGTTCTTC
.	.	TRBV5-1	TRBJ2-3	CASSLAFADTQYF	TGCGCCAGCAGCTTGGCTTTCGCAGATACGCAGTATTTT
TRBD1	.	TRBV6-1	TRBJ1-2	CASRAIDRGYGYTF	TGTGCCAGCAGGGCGATAGACAGGGGGTATGGCTACACCTTC
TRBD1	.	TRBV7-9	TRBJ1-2	CASRTGTGGSYGYTF	TGTGCCAGCAGAACCGGGACAGGGGGGAGCTATGGCTACACCTTC
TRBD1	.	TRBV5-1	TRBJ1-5	CASSRTGEGQPQHF	TGCGCCAGCAGCCGGACAGGGGAAGGACAGCCCCAGCATTTT
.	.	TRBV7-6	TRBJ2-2	CASSLEKGGKANTGELFF	TGTGCCAGCAGCTTAGAAAAGGGGGGGAAGGCGAACACCGGGGAGCTGTTTTTT
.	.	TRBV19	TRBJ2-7	CASRSLNADEQYF	TGTGCCAGTCGAAGCCTCAATGCCGACGAGCAGTACTTC
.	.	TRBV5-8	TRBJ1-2	CASSLELYGYTF	TGTGCCAGCAGCTTAGAACTCTATGGCTACACCTTC
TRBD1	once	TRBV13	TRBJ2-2	CASSAYPGQGSTGELFF	TGTGCCAGCAGCGCCTACCCGGGACAGGGAAGCACCGGGGAGCTGTTTTTT
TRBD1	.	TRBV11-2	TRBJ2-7	CASSHDRAPYEQYF	TGTGCCAGCAGCCACGACAGGGCCCCCTACGAGCAGTACTTC
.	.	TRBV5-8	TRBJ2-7	CASRSGTTEQYF	TGTGCCAGCAGAAGTGGTACTACGGAGCAGTACTTC
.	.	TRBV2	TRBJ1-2	CASESWGVAF	TGTGCCAGCGAGTCGTGGGGGGTGGCCTTC
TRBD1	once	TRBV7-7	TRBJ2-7	CASSSSSGTVPYEQYF	TGTGCTAGCAGCTCCTCCTCCGGGACAGTCCCCTACGAGCAGTACTTC
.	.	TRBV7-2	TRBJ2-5	CASSGAGSETQYF	TGTGCCAGCAGCGGTGCGGGCTCGGAGACCCAGTACTTC
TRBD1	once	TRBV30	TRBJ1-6	CAWQGTGNNSPLHF	TGTGCCTGGCAGGGGACAGGGAATAATTCACCCCTCCACTTT
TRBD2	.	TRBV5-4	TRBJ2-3	CASSFSGRTDTQYF	TGTGCCAGCAGCTTTAGCGGGAGGACAGATACGCAGTATTTT
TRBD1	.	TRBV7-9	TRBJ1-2	CASSLADRNGYTF	TGTGCCAGCAGCTTAGCGGACAGGAATGGCTACACCTTC
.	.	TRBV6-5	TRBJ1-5	CASKLGQGTQPQHF	TGTGCCAGCAAGCTGGGGCAGGGGACTCAGCCCCAGCATTTT
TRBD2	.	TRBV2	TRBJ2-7	CATKSGGLNEQYF	TGTGCCACCAAGTCGGGGGGGCTAAACGAGCAGTACTTC
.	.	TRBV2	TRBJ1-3	CASSNLGAGNTIYF	TGTGCCAGCAGTAATCTCGGGGCTGGAAACACCATATATTTT
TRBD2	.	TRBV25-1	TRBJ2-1	CASSESLVAGIGEQFF	TGTGCCAGCAGTGAATCTTTAGTAGCGGGAATTGGGGAGCAGTTCTTC
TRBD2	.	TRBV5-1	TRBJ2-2	CASSLGTSGRNTGELFF	TGCGCCAGCAGCTTGGGGACTAGCGGGAGGAACACCGGGGAGCTGTTTTTT
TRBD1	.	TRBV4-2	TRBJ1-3	CASSQDETRGLGNTIYF	TGTGCCAGCAGCCAAGATGAGACCAGGGGGCTGGGAAACACCATATATTTT
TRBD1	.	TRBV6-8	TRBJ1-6	CASNPRDRVNSPLHF	TGTGCCAGCAATCCCCGGGACAGGGTAAATTCACCCCTCCACTTT
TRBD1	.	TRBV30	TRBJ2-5	CAWDRGGETQYF	TGTGCCTGGGACAGGGGTGGAGAGACCCAGTACTTC
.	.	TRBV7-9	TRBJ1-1	CASSPIISGREAFF	TGTGCCAGCAGCCCGATAATCTCAGGGCGAGAAGCTTTCTTT
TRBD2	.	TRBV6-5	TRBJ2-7	CASMEREAYEQYF	TGTGCCAGCATGGAGCGGGAGGCCTACGAGCAGTACTTC
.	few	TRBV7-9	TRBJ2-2	CASSPSEYRELFF	TGTGCCAGCAGCCCGAGCGAATACAGGGAGCTGTTTTTT
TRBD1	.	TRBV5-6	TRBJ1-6	CASSSLRDSSYNSPLHF	TGTGCCAGCAGCTCTCTAAGGGACAGCTCCTATAATTCACCCCTCCACTTT
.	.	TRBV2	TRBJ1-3	CASRQGFGNTIYF	TGTGCCAGCAGACAGGGTTTTGGAAACACCATATATTTT
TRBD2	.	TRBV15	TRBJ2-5	CATSRRTSGGQETQYF	TGTGCCACCAGCAGACGGACTAGCGGGGGCCAAGAGACCCAGTACTTC
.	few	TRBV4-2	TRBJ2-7	CASSQEEGGEQYF	TGTGCCAGCAGCCAAGAAGAAGGAGGCGAGCAGTACTTC
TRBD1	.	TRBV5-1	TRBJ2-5	CASSLRDRGRETQYF	TGCGCCAGCAGCTTGCGGGACAGGGGCCGAGAGACCCAGTACTTC
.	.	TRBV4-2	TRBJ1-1	CASSREQGSKTEAFF	TGTGCCAGCAGCCGGGAACAGGGATCTAAGACTGAAGCTTTCTTT